This record looks at one TCR beta chain sequence and its context. Its target is unknown. The CDR3 runs to 14 residues. V gave up 2 bases and J gave up 5 bases, with 9 bases separating them. The germline V gene has CDR1 MNHEY and CDR2 SVGAGI. The record originates from a study of response to subunit inactivated influenza vaccine. Study outcomes and limitations: Few additional T cells are recruited per seasonal influenza vaccination, authors suggested.

From the RT-PCR reads, TCRdb called clonotypes with MiXCR, one entry per CDR3 protein. The table has a few hundred thousand distinct CDR3 sequences, 20% to 25% seen once. The gene calls are TRBV6-5 and TRBJ2-2, with D perhaps matching TRBD1 (5 bases). The sequences come from PBMCs from blood, collected about 20 months after vaccination. The receptor was isolated from a man between 50 and 75 years old who received an inactivated influenza vaccine. The CDR3, as DNA: TGTGCCAGCAGTTACGGACACTTAACCGGGGAGCTGTTTTTT. It codes for CASSYGHLTGELFF.